Listed below are T cell receptor beta chains from one sample, sequenced in a study of blood T cell repertoires in COVID-19. Measured with immunoSEQ multiplex PCR; TCRdb has only the in-frame clones, and not every one. The table lists over 130,000 clones, more than 80% of them singletons. Sample: PBMCs or T cells enriched from blood (not recorded which). The source is a woman aged 18-29 years who had been exposed to COVID-19. Each CDR3 is given with its conserved first and last residue. A D gene is named only where the DNA matches it firmly. Clone size, where shown, is once, few, many, or a class for clones that have expanded.

few | TRBJ2-7 | . | TRBV25-1 | CASSDPAGDRYEQYF | TGTGCCAGCAGTGACCCGGCAGGGGACCGCTACGAGCAGTACTTC
once | TRBJ1-1 | . | TRBV7-9 | CASSPRSGVDSTEAFF | TGTGCCAGCAGCCCACGTTCGGGGGTGGATTCGACTGAAGCTTTCTTT
. | TRBJ2-7 | . | TRBV7-9 | CASSRLDYEQYF | TGTGCCAGCAGCCGACTAGACTACGAGCAGTACTTC
. | TRBJ2-2 | . | TRBV27 | CASSGLGGAAGELFF | TGTGCCAGCAGTGGGTTAGGGGGGGCGGCCGGGGAGCTGTTTTTT
. | TRBJ2-7 | TRBD1 | TRBV5-5 | CASSVRDSSYEQYF | TGTGCCAGCAGCGTTAGGGACAGCTCCTACGAGCAGTACTTC
. | TRBJ1-1 | . | TRBV7-2 | CASSLGAYRDMNTEAFF | TGTGCCAGCAGCTTGGGGGCTTACAGAGACATGAACACTGAAGCTTTCTTT
. | TRBJ1-1 | . | TRBV27 | CASIEGGNTEAFF | TGTGCCAGCATAGAGGGAGGGAACACTGAAGCTTTCTTT
. | TRBJ2-7 | . | TRBV28 | CASNSWAGDFYEQYF | TGTGCCAGCAACTCGTGGGCAGGGGATTTCTACGAGCAGTACTTC
. | TRBJ2-2 | TRBD2 | TRBV19 | CASTPGSGRRVTGELFF | TGTGCCAGTACCCCGGGTAGCGGGAGGAGGGTCACCGGGGAGCTGTTTTTT
. | TRBJ2-3 | TRBD1 | TRBV5-1 | CASSLHPLNRGTDTQYF | TGCGCCAGCAGCTTGCACCCCCTCAACAGGGGGACAGATACGCAGTATTTT
. | TRBJ1-2 | . | TRBV25-1 | CASSKQSDYGYTF | TGTGCCAGCAGCAAGCAGAGCGACTATGGCTACACCTTC
once | TRBJ2-3 | . | TRBV18 | CASSDSIRDTQYF | TGTGCCAGCTCGGACAGCATTCGAGATACGCAGTATTTT
. | TRBJ2-5 | TRBD2 | TRBV24-1 | CATSDFGTSAFQETQYF | TGTGCCACCAGTGATTTCGGGACTAGCGCCTTCCAAGAGACCCAGTACTTC
once | TRBJ1-4 | TRBD1 | TRBV4-1 | CASSRGGTAYNEKLFF | TGCGCCAGCAGCCGCGGGGGGACAGCCTATAATGAAAAACTGTTTTTT
. | TRBJ2-1 | . | TRBV5-1 | CANGLADNEQFF | TGCGCCAACGGACTGGCAGACAATGAGCAGTTCTTC
. | TRBJ2-3 | TRBD2 | TRBV2 | CARRLAGEVDTQYF | TGTGCCAGGAGACTAGCGGGAGAAGTTGATACGCAGTATTTT
. | TRBJ2-2 | TRBD1 | TRBV10-3 | CAILRDRGYTGELFF | TGTGCCATCCTTCGGGACAGGGGATATACCGGGGAGCTGTTTTTT
. | TRBJ1-1 | . | TRBV14 | CASSRGVVTEAFF | TGTGCCAGCAGCCGCGGGGTAGTGACTGAAGCTTTCTTT
. | TRBJ1-1 | TRBD1 | TRBV2 | CASSGQGNTEAFF | TGTGCCAGCAGTGGACAGGGGAACACTGAAGCTTTCTTT
. | TRBJ2-3 | . | TRBV4-3 | CASSQDTKDTQYF | TGCGCCAGCAGCCAAGATACTAAAGATACGCAGTATTTT
. | TRBJ1-5 | . | TRBV4-1 | CASSQVPLSAQHF | TGCGCCAGCAGCCAAGTTCCCCTTTCGGCCCAGCATTTT
. | TRBJ1-2 | TRBD1 | TRBV25-1 | CASSASGQGFGYGYTF | TGTGCCAGCAGTGCCTCAGGACAGGGGTTTGGTTATGGCTACACCTTC
once | TRBJ1-1 | . | TRBV13 | CASSTYAAVTGTEAFF | TGTGCCAGCAGCACCTACGCAGCCGTAACGGGCACTGAAGCTTTCTTT
. | TRBJ2-3 | TRBD2 | TRBV7-2 | CASSPIAGGGDTQYF | TGTGCCAGCAGCCCTATAGCGGGAGGGGGTGATACGCAGTATTTT
. | TRBJ2-1 | . | TRBV6-5 | CASSNSYGSYNEQFF | TGTGCCAGCAGTAACTCTTACGGCTCCTACAATGAGCAGTTCTTC
. | TRBJ1-2 | . | TRBV21-1 | CASSKDGGTGGYTSLRAYGYTF | TGTGCCAGCAGCAAAGATGGGGGGACAGGGGGCTATACGAGTTTACGGGCCTATGGCTACACCTTC
once | TRBJ1-5 | . | TRBV19 | CASSIARVSNQPQHF | TGTGCCAGTAGTATAGCCCGGGTCAGCAATCAGCCCCAGCATTTT
. | TRBJ2-3 | . | TRBV27 | CASSLGVSTDTQYF | TGTGCCAGCAGTTTGGGAGTTAGCACAGATACGCAGTATTTT
. | TRBJ2-4 | . | TRBV28 | CASREQGRSQYF | TGTGCCAGCAGAGAACAGGGTCGGAGCCAGTACTTC
. | TRBJ1-1 | . | TRBV5-1 | CASSLVLASGAEAFF | TGCGCCAGCAGCTTGGTTTTGGCATCGGGGGCTGAAGCTTTCTTT
. | TRBJ2-1 | . | TRBV12-3/TRBV12-4 | CASSLVNEQFF | TGTGCCAGCAGTCTCGTCAATGAGCAGTTCTTC